A selection of T cell receptor beta chains follows, all from one sample in a study of T cell responses to AZD1222 COVID-19 vaccine. The protocol was immunoSEQ multiplex PCR, while the TCRdb copy is restricted to in-frame clones and leaves out a portion. Of 130,000 to 150,000 clones listed, roughly 84% were seen once; the top ten hold around 5%. The source material was peripheral blood, sampled 28 days after the second AZD1222 dose. The source is an adult who received the AZD1222 COVID-19 vaccine. Both conserved end residues are part of each CDR3. A D gene is named only where the DNA matches it firmly. Some rows mark clone size as missing; the rest say once, few, many or name a class of expanded clone.

clone_size	d_call	v_call	j_call	cdr3_aa	cdr3_nt
-	TRBD2	TRBV3-1/TRBV3-2	TRBJ2-3	CASRVGTSGSLDTQYF	TGTGCCAGCAGAGTAGGGACTAGCGGGAGCCTGGATACGCAGTATTTT
-	-	TRBV14	TRBJ1-1	CASSPNFREEAFF	TGTGCCAGCAGCCCTAATTTCCGGGAAGAAGCTTTCTTT
medium-sized	-	TRBV7-9	TRBJ2-1	CASSLLAFGDEQFF	TGTGCCAGCAGCTTACTAGCGTTTGGGGATGAGCAGTTCTTC
-	-	TRBV18	TRBJ1-1	CASSPTGGFGLPEAFF	TGTGCCAGCTCACCAACGGGAGGCTTCGGATTGCCTGAAGCTTTCTTT
-	TRBD2	TRBV15	TRBJ2-1	CATSRSQTSAGEQFF	TGTGCCACCAGCAGATCTCAAACTAGCGCGGGTGAGCAGTTCTTC
-	TRBD2	TRBV6-4	TRBJ2-7	CARGTSGRSSYEQYF	TGTGCCAGAGGGACTAGCGGGAGGAGCTCCTACGAGCAGTACTTC
-	TRBD1	TRBV24-1	TRBJ2-7	CATSDPTPGGGYEQYF	TGTGCCACCAGTGATCCAACTCCAGGGGGTGGTTACGAGCAGTACTTC
-	TRBD2	TRBV4-1	TRBJ2-1	CASSQALAGGPYEQFF	TGCGCCAGCAGCCAAGCCCTAGCGGGGGGGCCCTATGAGCAGTTCTTC
-	-	TRBV6-5	TRBJ2-3	CASTMGRGADTQYF	TGTGCCAGCACCATGGGCAGGGGGGCAGATACGCAGTATTTT
-	TRBD1	TRBV2	TRBJ2-1	CASTSQSGGQNEQFF	TGTGCCAGCACCTCCCAGTCAGGGGGTCAAAATGAGCAGTTCTTC
-	TRBD2	TRBV19	TRBJ2-1	CASSMRGEHNEQFF	TGTGCCAGTAGTATGCGGGGGGAACACAATGAGCAGTTCTTC
-	-	TRBV4-2	TRBJ1-3	CASSQEPPDSGNTIYF	TGTGCCAGCAGCCAAGAGCCTCCCGATTCTGGAAACACCATATATTTT
-	TRBD1	TRBV6-1	TRBJ1-2	CASSEVRQGLYTF	TGTGCCAGCAGTGAAGTTAGACAGGGCCTCTACACCTTC
-	-	TRBV6-5	TRBJ2-1	CASRRGGPYNEQFF	TGTGCCAGCAGGAGGGGAGGCCCCTACAATGAGCAGTTCTTC
once	-	TRBV7-2	TRBJ2-5	CASSLVYSDGTQYF	TGTGCCAGCAGCTTAGTATATAGTGACGGGACCCAGTACTTC
-	TRBD1	TRBV30	TRBJ1-2	CAWSVTGGNLHLYGYTF	TGTGCCTGGAGTGTAACAGGGGGGAATCTTCATCTCTATGGCTACACCTTC